Below, 14 T cell receptor beta chains from the same sample are listed, as sequenced in a study of T cells in tumors after PD-1 blockade. This table comes from immunoSEQ multiplex PCR, and its TCRdb copy is limited to in-frame clones, with some not included. The data show 60,000 or so clones, with roughly 77% seen just once and roughly 13% held by the top ten. The source was PBMCs, collected before anti-PD-1 treatment. The receptor source for this set is a human donor with basal cell carcinoma.

The rearrangement links TRBV5-4 to TRBJ2-1, with TRBD2 matching 9 bases. Germline V gives CDR1 SGHNT, CDR2 YYREEE (reference sequence). The trim removed 4 bases at V and 4 bases at J, leaving 6 bases unmatched. The CDR3 spans 15 residues. The chain's CDR3 is CASSQSGGSYNEQFF. The CDR3, as DNA: TGTGCCAGCAGCCAAAGCGGGGGGAGTTACAATGAGCAGTTCTTC.

This clone has more than one count but fewer than ten. This rearrangement joins TRBV4-2 to TRBJ1-2; D ambiguous. V lost 0 bases and J 2 bases, leaving 4 bases between the germline ends. The CDR3 totals 13 residues. Germline CDR1 reads LGHNA; CDR2 reads YNFKEQ. The DNA for the CDR3 is TGTGCCAGCAGCCAAGAAGGGAACTATGGCTACACCTTC. This encodes CASSQEGNYGYTF.

V gene TRBV3-1 (or the pseudogene TRBV3-2) combines with J gene TRBJ2-2, with a weak D call TRBD1 (8 bases). This CDR3 spans 15 amino acids. In germline, CDR1 is LGHDT, CDR2 YNNKEL (reference sequence). Trimming took off 7 bases at V and 1 base at J, with 13 bases between the two ends. CDR3 loop: CASTNRGGNTGELFF. The CDR3 DNA sequence: TGTGCCAGCACCAACAGGGGGGGGAACACCGGGGAGCTGTTTTTT.

The chain uses TRBV10-1 and TRBJ1-1; D ambiguous. The CDR3 is 13 amino acids. Germline CDR1 and CDR2: WNHNN and SYGVQD (reference sequence). Trimming removed 3 bases from V and 1 base from J, with 6 bases in between. The CDR3 DNA reads as TGCGCCAGCAGTGATCGGCCGAACACTGAAGCTTTCTTT. Protein: CASSDRPNTEAFF.

The rearrangement uses TRBV2 and TRBJ1-2; D not certain. Germline V gene sequence: CDR1 SNHLY, CDR2 FYNNEI. This CDR3 spans 11 amino acids. Between the trimmed V and J ends, which lost 3 bases and 8 bases, there was a span of 7 bases. The chain's CDR3 is CASSERWGYTF. In DNA, the CDR3 is TGTGCCAGCAGTGAGAGGTGGGGCTACACCTTC. The variable domain in full, completed from reference TRBV2 and TRBJ1-2, reads EPEVTQTPSHQVTQMGQEVILRCVPISNHLYFYWYRQILGQKVEFLVSFYNNEISEKSEIFDDQFSVERPDGSNFTLKIRSTKLEDSAMYFCASSERWGYTFGSGTRLTVV.

V and J are TRBV7-9 and TRBJ2-1; either TRBD1 or TRBD2 may supply D (5 bases each). Germline V gene lookup returns CDR1 SEHNR and CDR2 FQNEAQ (reference sequence). V was clipped by 5 bases and J by 13 bases, with 15 bases between them. The CDR3 loop spans 12 amino acids. The CDR3 spells CASSLGEGLQFF. The CDR3 nucleotides are TGTGCCAGCAGCCTCGGAGAGGGGCTCCAGTTCTTC.

The J gene is TRBJ2-1, the V gene TRBV5-1, with 8 bases aligning to TRBD1. Germline CDR1 reads SGHRS; CDR2 reads YFSETQ. V lost 2 bases, J lost 0 bases, and 4 bases stayed unmatched. This CDR3 has 16 amino acids. The CDR3 nucleotides are TGCGCCAGCAGCTTTGAGACAGGGGTCTCCTACAATGAGCAGTTCTTC. Translation: CASSFETGVSYNEQFF.

V gene TRBV30 combines with J gene TRBJ1-4; TRBD1 agrees at 7 bases. The CDR3 extends over 16 amino acids. The J segment lost 4 bases and the V segment lost 3 bases, leaving 11 bases of the junction unmatched. Germline V CDR1 and CDR2: GTSNPN, SVGIG (reference sequence). CDR3 coding DNA: TGTGCCTGGAGCGAGTGGAACGACAGGGTTAATGAAAAACTGTTTTTT. Amino acids: CAWSEWNDRVNEKLFF.

This clone was detected only a few times. The chain's CDR3 is CASGGANEQYF. CDR3 DNA sequence: TGTGCCAGCGGGGGGGCTAACGAGCAGTACTTC. This chain links TRBV2 with TRBJ2-7, with D possibly TRBD2 on 7 matching bases. The CDR3 consists of 11 residues. The V end lost 8 bases, the J end lost 5 bases, and 10 bases lay between the germline ends. Germline V CDR1 and CDR2: SNHLY, FYNNEI.

V usage is TRBV12-3 or TRBV12-4 and J usage is TRBJ1-6; TRBD1 matches 7 bases. J was trimmed by 7 bases and V by 4 bases; bases with no gene match: 1. The length of the CDR3 is 13 residues. The CDR3 DNA follows: TGTGCCAGCAGTTCGACAGGGAATTCACCCCTCCACTTT. Translated, it gives CASSSTGNSPLHF.

The gene calls are TRBV5-6 and TRBJ1-4; D perhaps matches TRBD1 (5 bases). From germline, CDR1 is SGHDT and CDR2 YYEEEE. V lost 0 bases, J lost 5 bases, and 8 bases lay in between. The CDR3 extends over 14 amino acids. CDR3 sequence reads: CASSLAGLNEKLFF. CDR3 bases: TGTGCCAGCAGCTTGGCGGGACTGAATGAAAAACTGTTTTTT.

The chain is built from TRBV19 and TRBJ1-6, with 9 bases lining up with TRBD1. Per the germline V gene, CDR1 is LNHDA and CDR2 is SQIVND (reference sequence). CDR3 size: 18 residues. Trimming at V came to 5 bases and at J to 0 bases, leaving 8 bases not matched to a gene. The CDR3 DNA is TGTGCCAGTAGTGTCTCAACAGGGGGCGCCTCCTATAATTCACCCCTCCACTTT. Amino acids: CASSVSTGGASYNSPLHF. The complete variable domain, with remaining parts taken from reference TRBV19 and TRBJ1-6, reads DGGITQSPKYLFRKEGQNVTLSCEQNLNHDAMYWYRQDPGQGLRLIYYSQIVNDFQKGDIAEGYSVSREKKESFPLTVTSAQKNPTAFYLCASSVSTGGASYNSPLHFGNGTRLTVT.

V and J are TRBV18 and TRBJ1-1, with a tentative D call TRBD1 (6 bases). Germline V gene sequence: CDR1 KGHSH, CDR2 LQKENI. V was pared by 3 bases and J by 1 base, with 15 bases between. The length of the CDR3 is 16 residues. The CDR3 DNA is TGTGCCAGCTCACCTAAGATCACAGGGACGAACACTGAAGCTTTCTTT. It specifies CASSPKITGTNTEAFF.

A single count supports this clone. The chain combines TRBV9 with TRBJ1-4, with D perhaps matching TRBD1 (6 bases). From germline, CDR1 is SGDLS and CDR2 YYNGEE. The CDR3 sequence is 13 residues long. V was clipped by 4 bases and J by 8 bases, with 12 bases between them. The CDR3 reads CASSKGGREKLFF. CDR3 coding DNA: TGTGCCAGCAGCAAAGGGGGGCGGGAAAAACTGTTTTTT.